The present entry profiles one T cell receptor beta chain with its context. The data originate from a study of cytomegalovirus exposure and HLA in healthy donors. Data came from immunoSEQ multiplex PCR; TCRdb stores just in-frame clones and leaves some out. This table holds about 200,000 clones, about 81% found once. Sequencing input: PBMCs. This TCR was recovered from a woman aged 25 to 39 in good health and CMV-seronegative.

For the CDR3, the DNA is TGTGCCTGGAGTTATGGTGGGACAGGGAGGCCCGATACGCAGTATTTT. Encoded protein: CAWSYGGTGRPDTQYF. The chain recombines TRBV30 with TRBJ2-3; 9 nucleotides line up with TRBD1. The ends lost 2 bases at V and 6 bases at J; junction bases unmatched: 12. The CDR3 is made up of 16 amino acids. Germline V gives CDR1 GTSNPN, CDR2 SVGIG (reference sequence).